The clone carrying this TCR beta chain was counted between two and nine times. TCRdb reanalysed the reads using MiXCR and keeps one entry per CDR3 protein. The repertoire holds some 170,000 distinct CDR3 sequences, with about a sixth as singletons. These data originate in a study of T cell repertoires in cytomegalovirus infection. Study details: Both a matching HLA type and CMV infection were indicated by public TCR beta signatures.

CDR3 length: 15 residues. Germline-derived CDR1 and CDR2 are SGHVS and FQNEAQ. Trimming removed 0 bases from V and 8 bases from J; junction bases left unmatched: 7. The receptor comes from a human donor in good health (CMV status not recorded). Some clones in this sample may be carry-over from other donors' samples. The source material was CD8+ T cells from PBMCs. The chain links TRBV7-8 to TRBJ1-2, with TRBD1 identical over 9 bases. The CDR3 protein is CASSLAGQGLRGYTF. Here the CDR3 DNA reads TGTGCCAGCAGCTTAGCGGGACAGGGCCTTCGGGGCTACACCTTC.